This T cell receptor beta chain derives from a study of Tregs in tolerant kidney transplant recipients. Whole-study results and caveats: Biological reproducibility was not directly addressed in this study. Few patients were studied, so findings need validation in larger groups. Changing PCR primers prevented nucleotide comparison between some patients' samples.

About this clone: Its specificity is not known. The DNA ends 3 residues before the CDR3 does, and the rest of the CDR3 is filled in from the germline J gene.

TCRdb keeps only in-frame clones here, not all; method: immunoSEQ multiplex PCR. Its table lists about 23,000 clones. The nonmyeloablative bone marrow transplants came from related graft donors, with transient mixed chimerism. CD4+CD25+CD127- Tregs, CD4+CD25- non-Tregs, CD4 and CD8 cells were sorted. The CDR3 is made up of 12 amino acids. Germline CDR1 MNHEY, CDR2 SVGEGT. This chain joins TRBV6-2 or TRBV6-3 and TRBJ1-1; D is possibly TRBD1 (5 bases). The material was CD4+ T cells from blood (PBMCs), obtained 6 months after the transplant. The sequence was obtained from a human patient who received a combined kidney and bone marrow transplant. Some T cells may trace back to the graft donor. The CDR3 loop reads CASRHQGYEAFF. The DNA read from the CDR3 is TGTGCCAGCAGGCACCAGGGATACGAG.